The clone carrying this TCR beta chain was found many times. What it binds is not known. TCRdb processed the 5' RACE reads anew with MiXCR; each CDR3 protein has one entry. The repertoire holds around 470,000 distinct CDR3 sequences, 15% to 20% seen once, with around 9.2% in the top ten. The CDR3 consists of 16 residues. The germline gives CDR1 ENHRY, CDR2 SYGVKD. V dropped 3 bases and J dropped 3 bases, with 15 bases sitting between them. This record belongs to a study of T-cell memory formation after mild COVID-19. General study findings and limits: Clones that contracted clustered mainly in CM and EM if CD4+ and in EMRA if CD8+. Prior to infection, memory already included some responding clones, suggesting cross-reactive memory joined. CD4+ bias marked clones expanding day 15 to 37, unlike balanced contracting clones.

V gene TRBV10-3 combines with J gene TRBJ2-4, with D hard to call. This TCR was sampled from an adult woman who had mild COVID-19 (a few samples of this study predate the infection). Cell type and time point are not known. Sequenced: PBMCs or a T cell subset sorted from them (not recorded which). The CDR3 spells CAISDSGRRHKNIQYF. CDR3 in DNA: TGTGCCATCAGTGATAGTGGACGACGTCACAAAAACATTCAGTACTTC.